These 15 T cell receptor beta chains were sequenced from one sample in a study of graft-versus-host responses after intestinal transplantation. For these TCRs, the target antigens are not known. Method: immunoSEQ multiplex PCR; TCRdb's copy keeps in-frame clones and lacks some. Of over 75,000 clones listed, around 86% were seen once; the top ten hold around 8.6%. The sequencing here drew on unstimulated CD8+ T cells sorted from spleen or lymph node cells, taken before transplant. These receptors were taken from a human donor who was the organ donor for an intestinal transplant.

The CDR3 nucleotides read TGTGCCAGCAGTGAACGGGGCATGAACACTGAAGCTTTCTTT. This sequence encodes CASSERGMNTEAFF. The chain links TRBV6-1 to TRBJ1-1; D may be TRBD1 (5 bases). V was cut by 2 bases and J by 0 bases, with 7 bases left in between. The CDR3 consists of 14 residues. Germline V gene lookup returns CDR1 MNHNS and CDR2 SASEGT.

V gene TRBV6-5 combines with J gene TRBJ1-6, with D possibly being TRBD1 (6 bases). This CDR3 comprises 14 residues. The germline V and J ends were trimmed by 10 bases and 7 bases, with 17 bases remaining between them. From germline, CDR1 is MNHEY and CDR2 SVGAGI. CDR3 amino acids: CATITGFENSPLHF. CDR3 sequence (DNA): TGTGCCACTATAACAGGGTTCGAGAATTCACCCCTCCACTTT.

The V call is TRBV11-2, the J call TRBJ2-3; 7 positions match TRBD2. CDR1 SGHAT and CDR2 FQNNGV come from the germline V gene. V trimming: 4 bases; J trimming: 1 base; junction bases outside the gene matches: 2. There are 14 residues in the CDR3. The CDR3 sequence is CASSYAGGTDTQYF. CDR3 nucleotides: TGTGCCAGCAGCTACGCGGGGGGCACAGATACGCAGTATTTT.

The chain is built from TRBV13 and TRBJ2-3; 7 nucleotides match TRBD2. CDR1 and CDR2 (germline): PRHDT, FYEKMQ (reference sequence). The CDR3 totals 16 residues. The V gene end was trimmed by 0 bases and the J gene end by 5 bases; junction bases not matched to a gene: 8. The CDR3 spells CASSLGRAGVIDTQYF. CDR3 bases: TGTGCCAGCAGCTTAGGCAGGGCGGGGGTCATAGATACGCAGTATTTT.

The V and J genes are TRBV11-2 and TRBJ2-1; D ambiguous. V was pared by 5 bases and J by 0 bases, with 8 bases between. The CDR3 is 14 residues long. Germline values: CDR1 SGHAT, CDR2 FQNNGV. The CDR3 region is CASSVQSSYNEQFF. CDR3 bases: TGTGCCAGCAGCGTCCAGAGCTCCTACAATGAGCAGTTCTTC.

The chain links TRBV29-1 to TRBJ2-2; maybe TRBD2 (5 bases). The CDR3 spans 12 residues. The V and J ends lost 6 bases and 4 bases respectively, with 9 bases between them. Per the germline V gene, CDR1 is SQVTM and CDR2 is ANQGSEA. CDR3 sequence (DNA): TGCAGCGTGCGGGCCCCCACCGGGGAGCTGTTTTTT. Translated, it gives CSVRAPTGELFF.

V and J are TRBV5-5 and TRBJ2-1; D gene ambiguous. From germline, CDR1 is SGHKS and CDR2 YYEKEE (reference sequence). The CDR3 is 13 residues long. V was trimmed by 0 bases and J by 8 bases, leaving 9 bases between them. This chain's CDR3 is CASSLGLTYEQFF. As DNA, the CDR3 is TGTGCCAGCAGCTTGGGTCTAACGTATGAGCAGTTCTTC.

The J gene is TRBJ1-2, the V gene TRBV30; D is unclear. The germline CDR1 and CDR2 sequences are GTSNPN and SVGIG (reference sequence). This CDR3 comprises 17 residues. Trimming stripped 3 bases from V and 5 bases from J, with 25 bases between. CDR3 DNA sequence: TGTGCCTGGAGGAGAAGCCTTTCACCCAACCTCCTATATGGCTACACCTTC. Its protein product is CAWRRSLSPNLLYGYTF.

In this sample, this clone turned up a few times. The chain combines TRBV6-1 with TRBJ2-7; TRBD2 might be the D (5 bases). Trimming cost V 2 bases and J 5 bases, with 16 bases left between them. Germline V gene lookup returns CDR1 MNHNS and CDR2 SASEGT. CDR3 length: 15 residues. CDR3 coding DNA: TGTGCCAGCAGTGAATTAAGAGCAGCGGCCCACGAGCAGTACTTC. Amino acids: CASSELRAAAHEQYF.

The chain has TRBV27 and TRBJ2-1; 10 bases line up with TRBD2. The germline gives CDR1 MNHEY, CDR2 SMNVEV (reference sequence). J was trimmed by 1 base and V by 7 bases; bases with no gene match: 10. The CDR3 totals 17 residues. In DNA form, the CDR3 reads TGTGCCAGCAAGAGTTGGACTAGCGGTGCTTCCTACAATGAGCAGTTCTTC. Protein sequence: CASKSWTSGASYNEQFF.

This clone has only one observation. The J gene is TRBJ1-2, the V gene TRBV6-1; 8 positions match TRBD1. Germline V gene sequence: CDR1 MNHNS, CDR2 SASEGT. This CDR3 has 13 residues. Trimming removed 3 bases from V and 8 bases from J; junction bases left unmatched: 5. The CDR3 is CASSEWDRSGYTF. The CDR3 coding sequence is TGTGCCAGCAGTGAGTGGGACAGGTCAGGCTACACCTTC.

This chain connects TRBV15 to TRBJ2-7; D remains unclear. Germline loops: CDR1 LNHNV, CDR2 YYDKDF (reference sequence). The CDR3 has 13 amino acids. Deletions cut 5 bases from V and 2 bases from J, with 10 bases between. The CDR3 spells CATSVHSAYEQYF. As DNA, the CDR3 is TGTGCCACCAGCGTCCATTCGGCCTACGAGCAGTACTTC.

V gene TRBV6-6 combines with J gene TRBJ1-2; D is unresolved. The CDR3 has 15 amino acids. The V end lost 1 base, the J end lost 4 bases, and 13 bases lay between the germline ends. The V gene's germline CDR1 is MNHNY and CDR2 SVGAGI (reference sequence). The CDR3 sequence: CASSYWAGGFYGYTF. Here the CDR3 DNA reads TGTGCCAGCAGTTACTGGGCAGGTGGTTTCTATGGCTACACCTTC.

The chain carries TRBV5-4 and TRBJ2-2, with 8 bases identical to TRBD1. CDR3 length: 15 amino acids. The germline CDR1 and CDR2 sequences are SGHNT and YYREEE (reference sequence). V trimming: 4 bases; J trimming: 3 bases; junction bases outside the gene matches: 5. DNA of the CDR3: TGTGCCAGCAGCGGACAGGGCTGGGACACCGGGGAGCTGTTTTTT. Amino acids: CASSGQGWDTGELFF.

The chain combines TRBV5-6 with TRBJ1-1; tentative D call: TRBD1 (6 bases). Germline V gene data show CDR1 as SGHDT and CDR2 as YYEEEE. CDR3 length: 16 amino acids. The V gene lost 1 base and the J gene lost 1 base, with 14 bases spanning the gap. The CDR3 bases are TGTGCCAGCAGCTTGTACCGCAGGGGTGAGAACACTGAAGCTTTCTTT. This encodes CASSLYRRGENTEAFF.